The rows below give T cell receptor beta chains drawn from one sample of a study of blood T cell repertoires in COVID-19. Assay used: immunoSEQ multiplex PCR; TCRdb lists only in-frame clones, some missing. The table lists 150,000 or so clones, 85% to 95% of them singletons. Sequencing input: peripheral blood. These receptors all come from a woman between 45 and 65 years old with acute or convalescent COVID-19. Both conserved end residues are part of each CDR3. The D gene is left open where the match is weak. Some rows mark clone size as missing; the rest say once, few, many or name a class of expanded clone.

CASSQTDQGGTEAFF TGTGCCAGCAGCCAAACCGACCAGGGAGGTACTGAAGCTTTCTTT TRBJ1-1 - - TRBV3-1/TRBV3-2
CASSFTASGTNEKLFF TGCGCCAGCAGCTTTACGGCTTCGGGGACTAATGAAAAACTGTTTTTT TRBJ1-4 - once TRBV5-1
CASSYSQGMNEKLFF TGTGCCAGCAGTTACTCACAGGGGATGAATGAAAAACTGTTTTTT TRBJ1-4 TRBD1 - TRBV6-5
CASSPREYGTQYF TGTGCCAGCAGCCCCCGGGAATATGGGACCCAGTACTTC TRBJ2-5 - - TRBV7-9
CASIRGSPHEQYF TGCGCCAGCATCCGGGGGTCCCCCCACGAGCAGTACTTC TRBJ2-7 - - TRBV5-1
CASSLPGVRNTEAFF TGTGCCAGCAGCTTACCAGGGGTTAGGAACACTGAAGCTTTCTTT TRBJ1-1 - - TRBV7-8
CASSSGQEPNSPLHF TGTGCCAGCAGCTCCGGACAGGAACCGAATTCACCCCTCCACTTT TRBJ1-6 TRBD1 - TRBV7-3
CAGGAAGNQPQHF TGTGCGGGAGGGGCCGCTGGCAATCAGCCCCAGCATTTT TRBJ1-5 - - TRBV19
CASSPDRGRYGYTF TGTGCCAGCAGTCCGGACAGGGGCAGGTATGGCTACACCTTC TRBJ1-2 TRBD1 - TRBV27
CASSLEFGGRERADTQYF TGTGCCAGCAGCTTAGAGTTTGGGGGGCGGGAGAGGGCAGATACGCAGTATTTT TRBJ2-3 - - TRBV7-2
CASSVGGRGYTF TGTGCCAGCAGTGTAGGGGGCAGGGGCTATACCTTC TRBJ1-2 TRBD1 - TRBV25-1
CASSQQAIEKLFF TGTGCCAGCAGTCAACAGGCGATTGAAAAACTGTTTTTT TRBJ1-4 - - TRBV11-2
CASSLEPPDSPYGYTF TGTGCCAGCAGCTTAGAACCCCCGGACAGTCCGTATGGCTACACCTTC TRBJ1-2 - - TRBV7-9
CASRGLAGSSYEQYF TGTGCCAGCAGAGGACTAGCGGGCAGCTCCTACGAGCAGTACTTC TRBJ2-7 - - TRBV21-1
CASSSPMRGRPGGSYEQYF TGTGCCAGCAGCTCCCCGATGCGAGGCCGTCCCGGGGGCTCCTACGAGCAGTACTTC TRBJ2-7 - - TRBV5-5
CASSPHTSTDGNGYTF TGTGCCAGCAGCCCCCATACTTCGACAGACGGCAATGGCTACACCTTC TRBJ1-2 - - TRBV14
CASSQGLSGRTSEQYF TGTGCCAGCAGCCAAGGCTTAAGCGGGAGGACCTCCGAGCAGTACTTC TRBJ2-7 TRBD2 - TRBV14
CASSDRNGNTIYF TGTGCCTCGAGCGACAGGAATGGAAACACCATATATTTT TRBJ1-3 - - TRBV19
CASSSKSAGGGRKDTEAFF TGTGCCAGCAGCTCCAAATCAGCGGGGGGCGGTAGGAAGGACACTGAAGCTTTCTTT TRBJ1-1 - - TRBV7-9
CASSQETILNTGELFF TGTGCCAGCAGCCAAGAGACAATCCTAAACACCGGGGAGCTGTTTTTT TRBJ2-2 - - TRBV3-1/TRBV3-2
CAWTTGNSSPLHF TGTGCCTGGACGACAGGGAATAGTTCACCCCTCCACTTT TRBJ1-6 TRBD1 - TRBV30
CASSQGQVGGELFF TGTGCCAGCAGCCAAGGACAGGTGGGCGGGGAGCTGTTTTTT TRBJ2-2 TRBD1 - TRBV7-3
CASSQGQGNYGYTF TGTGCCAGCAGCCAAGGACAGGGGAACTATGGCTACACCTTC TRBJ1-2 TRBD1 - TRBV28
CASSEPSAGGEKLFF TGTGCCAGCAGTGAACCCTCGGCGGGAGGTGAAAAACTGTTTTTT TRBJ1-4 - - TRBV25-1
CATSAQASGGHTDTQYF TGTGCCACCAGCGCCCAGGCTAGCGGGGGGCACACAGATACGCAGTATTTT TRBJ2-3 TRBD2 - TRBV24-1
CASPPTGTNTEAFF TGCGCCAGCCCACCCACAGGGACGAACACTGAAGCTTTCTTT TRBJ1-1 - - TRBV5-1
CASSFGAGEQYF TGTGCCAGCAGTTTCGGGGCGGGGGAGCAGTACTTC TRBJ2-7 - - TRBV6-2/TRBV6-3
CASSFGTTRNTIYF TGTGCCAGCAGTTTCGGGACAACGCGGAACACCATATATTTT TRBJ1-3 - - TRBV28
CASSPEGLAGFNEQFF TGCGCCAGCAGCCCCGAGGGACTAGCGGGATTTAATGAGCAGTTCTTC TRBJ2-1 TRBD2 - TRBV4-1
CASTPSGRFSGNTIYF TGTGCCAGCACCCCCAGTGGCAGATTCTCTGGAAACACCATATATTTT TRBJ1-3 - - TRBV9